These 23 T cell receptor beta chains share one sample of origin, sequenced in a study of T cell repertoires in cytomegalovirus infection. TCRdb re-derived calls from the reads in MiXCR, one entry per CDR3 protein. The table includes 900,000 to 950,000 distinct CDR3 sequences, approximately 31% detected once. Their target antigens are unknown. The sequencing used cultured CD8+ T cells from PBMCs, collected from culture after CMV antigen stimulation. Receptor source: a human donor in good health (CMV status not recorded). Some clones in this sample may be carry-over from other donors' samples.

This clonotype was seen only a few times. This CDR3 is CASSSLPGQGPGITDTQYF. DNA of the CDR3: TGTGCCAGCAGCTCTCTCCCGGGACAGGGCCCGGGAATCACAGATACGCAGTATTTT. V and J are TRBV7-9 and TRBJ2-3, with 9 bases matching TRBD1. Germline V lookup: CDR1 SEHNR, CDR2 FQNEAQ (reference sequence). Losses at the gene ends were 4 bases for V and 2 bases for J; bases not matched to a gene: 16. The CDR3 extends over 19 amino acids.

This clonotype was recorded a few times. This sequence joins TRBV7-6 and TRBJ2-1; D might be TRBD1 or TRBD2, each matching 5 bases. From germline, CDR1 is SGHVS and CDR2 FNYEAQ. This CDR3 contains 16 residues. V was clipped by 5 bases and J by 10 bases, with 24 bases between them. This CDR3 is CASSRLGESRVGEQFF. The CDR3 region has the DNA TGTGCCAGCAGCCGCCTGGGGGAATCCAGGGTTGGAGAGCAGTTCTTC.

This clonotype was observed many times. This chain links TRBV7-2 with TRBJ1-2; the D is unclear. Deletions cut 1 base from V and 1 base from J, with 13 bases between. The CDR3 is 16 amino acids. The germline CDR1 and CDR2 sequences are SGHTA and FQGNSA. CDR3 amino acids: CASSLGGQKYNYGYTF. The CDR3 DNA follows: TGTGCCAGCAGCTTAGGCGGGCAGAAGTATAACTATGGCTACACCTTC.

The V and J genes are TRBV11-2 and TRBJ2-7, with D hard to call. Germline V gives CDR1 SGHAT, CDR2 FQNNGV. V lost 3 bases to trimming and J lost 3 bases, with 9 bases between them. The CDR3 consists of 13 residues. In nucleotides, the CDR3 is TGTGCCAGCAGCTTCGAAGAGTTCTACGAGCAGTACTTC. Its translation is CASSFEEFYEQYF.

The CDR3 spells CASSYGASYNEQFF. Written as DNA, the CDR3 is TGTGCCAGCAGTTACGGGGCTAGTTATAATGAGCAGTTCTTC. V gene TRBV6-2 or TRBV6-3 combines with J gene TRBJ2-1, with D possibly TRBD1 on 5 matching bases. The CDR3 spans 14 residues. V was clipped by 2 bases and J by 7 bases, with 12 bases between them. Germline CDR1 and CDR2: MNHEY and SVGEGT.

There are a few counts of this clonotype. The J gene is TRBJ2-5, the V gene TRBV4-3; D unresolved. The CDR3 consists of 14 residues. The V end was cut by 0 bases, the J end by 4 bases, with 9 bases between. In germline, CDR1 is LGHNA, CDR2 YSLEER. CDR3 sequence reads: CASSQDADGETQYF. In DNA form, the CDR3 reads TGCGCCAGCAGCCAAGATGCCGACGGAGAGACCCAGTACTTC.

This clonotype was counted a few times. The chain couples TRBV12-3 or TRBV12-4 to TRBJ1-2; D perhaps matches TRBD1 (6 bases). V was pared by 5 bases and J by 6 bases, with 16 bases between. The CDR3 covers 14 residues. The CDR3 region has the DNA TGTGCCAGCAGTCAACAGGGATCCAAGGATGGCTACACCTTC. Its translation is CASSQQGSKDGYTF.

The CDR3, as DNA: TGTGCCTGCAAACAGGGATACAATGAGCAGTTCTTC. Translation: CACKQGYNEQFF. The chain is built from TRBV6-1 and TRBJ2-1; the D gene is possibly TRBD1 (6 bases). This CDR3 contains 12 residues. The germline V gene encodes CDR1 MNHNS and CDR2 SASEGT. Between the trimmed V and J ends, which lost 11 bases and 4 bases, there was a span of 12 bases.

A remark on this clonotype: The junction differs from germline at one of its ends, possibly a read error. This chain uses TRBV7-6 with TRBJ2-1; D tentatively fits TRBD1 or TRBD2 (5 bases each). The CDR3 has 16 amino acids. CDR1 is SGHVS and CDR2 is FNYEAQ in the germline V gene. CDR3 coding DNA: TGTGCCAACAGCCCGGGGACGGCCACCTACTACAATGAGCAGTTCTTC. It specifies CANSPGTATYYNEQFF.

The chain uses TRBV5-8 and TRBJ1-6; D is perhaps TRBD1 (6 bases). The V end lost 4 bases, the J end lost 0 bases, and 17 bases lay between the germline ends. This CDR3 is 18 amino acids long. Germline assignment: CDR1 SGHTS and CDR2 YDEGEE. This CDR3 is CASSPPGHRSSYNSPLHF. In DNA, the CDR3 is TGTGCCAGCAGCCCCCCGGGACACCGGAGCTCCTATAATTCACCCCTCCACTTT.

In this sample, this clonotype turned up a few times. The chain recombines TRBV7-8 with TRBJ2-5; perhaps TRBD1 as D (7 bases). The V gene's germline CDR1 is SGHVS and CDR2 FQNEAQ. This CDR3 has 14 amino acids. V shed 5 bases and J shed 5 bases, with 15 bases lying between them. For the CDR3, the DNA is TGTGCCAGCAGCGACAGGGAGGCGGGGGAGACCCAGTACTTC. Residues: CASSDREAGETQYF.

The chain has TRBV20-1 and TRBJ2-3; TRBD1 matches at 8 bases. The germline V gene encodes CDR1 DFQATT and CDR2 SNEGSKA (reference sequence). The CDR3 loop spans 14 amino acids. V dropped 5 bases and J dropped 2; count of bases not matched to a gene: 6. Written as DNA, the CDR3 is TGCAGTGCTTTCCCGGACAGGGACACAGATACGCAGTATTTT. This sequence encodes CSAFPDRDTDTQYF.

This clonotype has a handful of counts. The chain links TRBV5-1 to TRBJ2-7; D is unclear. Trimming stripped 5 bases from V and 2 bases from J, with 5 bases between. This CDR3 is 11 amino acids long. CDR1 and CDR2 from the germline V gene are SGHRS and YFSETQ. CDR3 region: CASRPTYEQYF. Written as DNA, the CDR3 is TGCGCCAGCAGGCCCACCTACGAGCAGTACTTC.

This clonotype was observed many times. The V and J genes are TRBV7-8 and TRBJ1-4, with 10 bases aligning to TRBD1. Germline V lookup: CDR1 SGHVS, CDR2 FQNEAQ. This CDR3 is 19 amino acids long. V gave up 3 bases and J gave up 3 bases; unmatched junction bases: 13. The CDR3 protein is CASSFTGTGEGSANEKLFF. The CDR3 DNA is TGTGCCAGCAGCTTTACCGGGACAGGGGAGGGGTCCGCTAATGAAAAACTGTTTTTT. The complete variable domain, with remaining parts taken from reference TRBV7-8 and TRBJ1-4, reads GAGVSQSPRYKVAKRGQDVALRCDPISGHVSLFWYQQALGQGPEFLTYFQNEAQLDKSGLPSDRFFAERPEGSVSTLKIQRTQQEDSAVYLCASSFTGTGEGSANEKLFFGSGTQLSVL.

This clonotype was counted at least ten times. This chain joins TRBV6-1 and TRBJ1-5; D might be TRBD1 (5 bases). The V and J ends lost 5 bases and 1 base respectively, with 15 bases between them. Germline-derived CDR1 and CDR2 are MNHNS and SASEGT. The CDR3 extends over 16 amino acids. The CDR3 sequence: CASSLYRFSSNQPQHF. CDR3 sequence (DNA): TGTGCCAGCAGTCTATACAGGTTCTCAAGCAATCAGCCCCAGCATTTT.

V usage is TRBV7-9 and J usage is TRBJ2-1, with D possibly TRBD1 on 6 matching bases. Germline V lookup: CDR1 SEHNR, CDR2 FQNEAQ (reference sequence). There are 15 residues in the CDR3. V was trimmed by 6 bases and J by 2 bases, leaving 14 bases between them. The CDR3 DNA sequence: TGTGCCAGCAGACCCGCGGACAGAACCTACAATGAGCAGTTCTTC. It codes for CASRPADRTYNEQFF.

This clonotype was counted a few times. The rearrangement uses TRBV20-1 and TRBJ2-7, with D unresolved. The CDR3 sequence is 16 residues long. Per germline, CDR1 DFQATT and CDR2 SNEGSKA (reference sequence). V shed 0 bases and J shed 1 base, with 16 bases lying between them. Here the CDR3 reads CSARDRASSFSYEQYF. As DNA, the CDR3 is TGCAGTGCTAGAGATCGGGCCTCCTCATTTTCCTACGAGCAGTACTTC.

This chain connects TRBV7-9 to TRBJ1-5, with D unresolved. Trimming shortened V by 0 bases and J by 0 bases, and 3 bases separated the two germline ends. This CDR3 has 14 amino acids. Germline V gives CDR1 SEHNR, CDR2 FQNEAQ (reference sequence). In nucleotides, the CDR3 is TGTGCCAGCAGCTTAGCAGATAGCAATCAGCCCCAGCATTTT. Translation gives CASSLADSNQPQHF.

This CDR3 reads CASSISGGYYEQYF. In DNA form, the CDR3 reads TGTGCCAGTAGTATTAGCGGGGGCTACTACGAGCAGTACTTC. V gene TRBV19 combines with J gene TRBJ2-7; TRBD2 matches 9 bases. Unmatched junction bases numbered 3, after V lost 3 bases and J lost 3 bases. Germline V CDR1 and CDR2: LNHDA, SQIVND (reference sequence). The CDR3 runs to 14 residues.

This clonotype was seen a handful of times. The V and J genes are TRBV4-3 and TRBJ2-7; 9 bases fit TRBD1. Germline V gene sequence: CDR1 LGHNA, CDR2 YSLEER. Trimming removed 1 base from V and 2 bases from J; junction bases left unmatched: 6. CDR3 length: 16 amino acids. As DNA, the CDR3 is TGCGCCAGCAGCCAAGTTTTCCGGGACAGGGCCTACGAGCAGTACTTC. Translated: CASSQVFRDRAYEQYF.

This clonotype was seen only a few times. The rearrangement joins TRBV7-9 to TRBJ2-6; no firm D call. The CDR3 has 14 amino acids. Germline V gene sequence: CDR1 SEHNR, CDR2 FQNEAQ (reference sequence). The V end lost 1 base, the J end lost 10 bases, and 11 bases lay between the germline ends. CDR3 in amino acids: CASSLDWLANVLTF. In nucleotides, the CDR3 is TGTGCCAGCAGCTTAGATTGGCTGGCGAACGTCCTGACTTTC.

This clonotype has a handful of counts. The chain employs TRBV7-8 and TRBJ2-7; D is unresolved. From germline, CDR1 is SGHVS and CDR2 FQNEAQ. The CDR3 totals 12 residues. Trimming pared 5 bases from V and 3 bases from J, leaving 8 bases between. CDR3 nucleotide sequence: TGTGCCAGCAGCGCTAGAGGCTACGAGCAGTACGTC. Translation gives CASSARGYEQYV.

About this clonotype itself: A much larger clonotype is one base distant, so this may be a read error. V and J are TRBV11-3 and TRBJ2-1; D unresolved. CDR1 SGHNT and CDR2 YENEEA come from the germline V gene. The CDR3 sequence is 14 residues long. Trimming took 6 bases from V and 4 from J, leaving 13 bases between them. In DNA form, the CDR3 reads TGTGCCAGCAGGCTTGGCCTGGGTTACAATGAGCAGTTCTTC. Residues: CASRLGLGYNEQFF.